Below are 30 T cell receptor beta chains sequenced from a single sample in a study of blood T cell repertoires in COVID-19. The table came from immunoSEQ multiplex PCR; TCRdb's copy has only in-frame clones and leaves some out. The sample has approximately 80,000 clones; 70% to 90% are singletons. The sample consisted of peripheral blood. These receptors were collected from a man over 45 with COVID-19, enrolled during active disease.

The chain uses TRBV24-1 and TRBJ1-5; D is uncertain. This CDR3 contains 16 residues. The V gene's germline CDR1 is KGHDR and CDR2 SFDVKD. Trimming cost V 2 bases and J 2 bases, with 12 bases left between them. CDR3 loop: CATSDSLGVGNQPQHF. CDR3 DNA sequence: TGTGCCACCAGTGATTCCCTCGGGGTGGGCAATCAGCCCCAGCATTTT.

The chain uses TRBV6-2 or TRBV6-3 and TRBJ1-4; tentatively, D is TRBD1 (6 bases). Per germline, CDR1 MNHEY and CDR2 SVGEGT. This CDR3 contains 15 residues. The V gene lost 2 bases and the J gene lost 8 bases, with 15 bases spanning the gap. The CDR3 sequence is CASSYHDGGKEKLFF. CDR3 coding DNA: TGTGCCAGCAGTTACCACGATGGGGGCAAGGAAAAACTGTTTTTT.

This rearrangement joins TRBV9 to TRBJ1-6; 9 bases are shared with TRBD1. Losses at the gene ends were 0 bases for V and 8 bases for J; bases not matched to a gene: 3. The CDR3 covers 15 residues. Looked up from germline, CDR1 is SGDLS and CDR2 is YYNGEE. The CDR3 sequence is CASSVGDRADSPLHF. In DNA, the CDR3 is TGTGCCAGCAGCGTAGGGGACAGGGCTGATTCACCCCTCCACTTT.

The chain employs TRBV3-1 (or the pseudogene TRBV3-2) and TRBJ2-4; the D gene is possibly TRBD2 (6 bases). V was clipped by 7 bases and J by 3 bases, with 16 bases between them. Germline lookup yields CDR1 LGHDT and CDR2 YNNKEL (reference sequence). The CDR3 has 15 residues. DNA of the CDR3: TGTGCCAGCACCTTTAGCGGTTCGGGCAAAAACATTCAGTACTTC. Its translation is CASTFSGSGKNIQYF.

The CDR3 DNA is TGTGCCAGCAGCCCACCCGGGACTAAGGATAATGAGCAGTTCTTC. As protein: CASSPPGTKDNEQFF. The chain recombines TRBV5-4 with TRBJ2-1; the match to TRBD2 covers 7 bases. Germline assignment: CDR1 SGHNT and CDR2 YYREEE (reference sequence). The CDR3 runs 15 residues. Trimming removed 4 bases from V and 7 bases from J; junction bases left unmatched: 11.

CDR3 sequence: CASRRERPPETQYF. The CDR3 bases are TGTGCCAGTCGGCGCGAGCGGCCCCCAGAGACCCAGTACTTC. The chain uses TRBV28 and TRBJ2-5; maybe TRBD2 (5 bases). CDR3 length: 14 amino acids. CDR1 and CDR2 from the germline V gene are MDHEN and SYDVKM. V lost 9 bases and J lost 4, with 18 bases in between.

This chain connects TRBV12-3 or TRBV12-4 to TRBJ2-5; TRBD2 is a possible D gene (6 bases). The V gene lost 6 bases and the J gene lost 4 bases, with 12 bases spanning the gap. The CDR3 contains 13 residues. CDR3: CASRHRAGETQYF. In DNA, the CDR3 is TGTGCCAGCAGACACAGAGCGGGAGAGACCCAGTACTTC.

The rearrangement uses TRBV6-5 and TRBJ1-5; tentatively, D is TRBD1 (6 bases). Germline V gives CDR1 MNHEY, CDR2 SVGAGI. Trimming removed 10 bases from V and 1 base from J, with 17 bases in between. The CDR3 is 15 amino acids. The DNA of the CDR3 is TGTGCCATAAAGGGGGACGAAGGGAGCAATCAGCCCCAGCATTTT. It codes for CAIKGDEGSNQPQHF.

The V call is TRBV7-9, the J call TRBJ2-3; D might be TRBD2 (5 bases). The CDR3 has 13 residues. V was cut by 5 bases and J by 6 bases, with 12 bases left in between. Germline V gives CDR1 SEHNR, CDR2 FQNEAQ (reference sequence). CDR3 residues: CASSPPGGDTQYF. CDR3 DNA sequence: TGTGCCAGCAGCCCCCCGGGCGGGGATACGCAGTATTTT.

The CDR3 reads CASSLRGGSYGYTF. CDR3 bases: TGTGCCAGCAGTCTCCGCGGGGGGTCTTATGGCTACACCTTC. J is TRBJ1-2 and V is TRBV28; a weak D match, TRBD1 (5 bases). The CDR3 spans 14 residues. Germline CDR1 is MDHEN and CDR2 is SYDVKM. Trimming stripped 5 bases from V and 5 bases from J, with 15 bases between.

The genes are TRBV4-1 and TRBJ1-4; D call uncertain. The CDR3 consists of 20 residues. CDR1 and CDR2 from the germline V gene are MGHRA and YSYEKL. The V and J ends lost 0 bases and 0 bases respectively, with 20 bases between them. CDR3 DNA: TGCGCCAGCAGCCAAGAATCGGGGTACAGCTCCCTTTCAACTAATGAAAAACTGTTTTTT. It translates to CASSQESGYSSLSTNEKLFF.

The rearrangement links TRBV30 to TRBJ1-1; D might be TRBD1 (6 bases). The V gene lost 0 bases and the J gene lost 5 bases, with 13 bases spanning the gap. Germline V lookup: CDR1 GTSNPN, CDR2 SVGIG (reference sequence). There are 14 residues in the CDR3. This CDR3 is CAWSVGGGETEAFF. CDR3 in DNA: TGTGCCTGGAGTGTAGGCGGGGGCGAGACTGAAGCTTTCTTT.

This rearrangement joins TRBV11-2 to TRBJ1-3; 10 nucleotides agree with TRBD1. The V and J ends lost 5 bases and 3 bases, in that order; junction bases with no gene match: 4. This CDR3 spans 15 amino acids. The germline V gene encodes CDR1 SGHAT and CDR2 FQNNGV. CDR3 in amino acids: CASSLDRGFGNTIYF. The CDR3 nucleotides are TGTGCCAGCAGCCTGGACAGGGGGTTTGGAAACACCATATATTTT.

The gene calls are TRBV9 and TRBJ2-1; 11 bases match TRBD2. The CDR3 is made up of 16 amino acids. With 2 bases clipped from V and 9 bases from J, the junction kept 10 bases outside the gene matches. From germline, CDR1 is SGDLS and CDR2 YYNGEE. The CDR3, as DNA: TGTGCCAGCAGCGTGGTAGCGGGAGGGCTAATAAGTGAGCAGTTCTTC. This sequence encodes CASSVVAGGLISEQFF.

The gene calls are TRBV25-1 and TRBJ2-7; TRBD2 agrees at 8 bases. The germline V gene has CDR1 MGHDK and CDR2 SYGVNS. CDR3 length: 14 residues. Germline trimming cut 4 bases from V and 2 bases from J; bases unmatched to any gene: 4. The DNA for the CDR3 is TGTGCCAGCAGTGTTAGCGGGAAAACCTACGAGCAGTACTTC. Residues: CASSVSGKTYEQYF.

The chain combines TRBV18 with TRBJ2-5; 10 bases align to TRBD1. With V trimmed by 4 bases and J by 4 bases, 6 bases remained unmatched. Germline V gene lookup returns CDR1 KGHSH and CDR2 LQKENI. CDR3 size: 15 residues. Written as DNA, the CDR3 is TGTGCCAGCTCACTATTCGGGACAGGGGCAGAGACCCAGTACTTC. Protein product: CASSLFGTGAETQYF.

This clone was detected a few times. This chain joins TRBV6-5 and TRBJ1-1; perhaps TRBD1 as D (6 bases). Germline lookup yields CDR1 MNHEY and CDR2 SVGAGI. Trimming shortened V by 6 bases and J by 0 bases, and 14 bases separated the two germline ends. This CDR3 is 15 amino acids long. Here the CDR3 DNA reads TGTGCCAGCAGGACATACAGGGATATGAACACTGAAGCTTTCTTT. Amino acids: CASRTYRDMNTEAFF.

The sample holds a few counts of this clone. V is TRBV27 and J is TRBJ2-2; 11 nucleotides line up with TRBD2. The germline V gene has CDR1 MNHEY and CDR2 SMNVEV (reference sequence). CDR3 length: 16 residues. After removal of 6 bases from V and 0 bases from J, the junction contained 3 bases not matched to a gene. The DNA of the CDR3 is TGTGCCAGCAGCACTAGCGGGAGAACGAACACCGGGGAGCTGTTTTTT. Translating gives CASSTSGRTNTGELFF.

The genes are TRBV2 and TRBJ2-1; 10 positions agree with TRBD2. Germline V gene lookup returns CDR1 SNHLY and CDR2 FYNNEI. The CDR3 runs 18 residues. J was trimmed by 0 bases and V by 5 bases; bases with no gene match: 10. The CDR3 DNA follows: TGTGCCAGCAGTTCCGCACTAGCGGGATTAAGCTCCTACAATGAGCAGTTCTTC. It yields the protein CASSSALAGLSSYNEQFF.

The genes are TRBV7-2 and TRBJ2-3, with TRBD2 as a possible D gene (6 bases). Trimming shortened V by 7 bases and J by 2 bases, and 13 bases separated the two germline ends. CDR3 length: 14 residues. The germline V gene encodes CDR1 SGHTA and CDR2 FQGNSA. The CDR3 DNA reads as TGTGCCAGCATCCAGGCGGGGCCCACAGATACGCAGTATTTT. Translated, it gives CASIQAGPTDTQYF.

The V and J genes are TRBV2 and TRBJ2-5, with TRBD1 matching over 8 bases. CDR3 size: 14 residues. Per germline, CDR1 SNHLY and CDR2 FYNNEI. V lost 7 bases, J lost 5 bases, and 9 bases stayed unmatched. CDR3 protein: CASKQDRVRETQYF. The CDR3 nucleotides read TGTGCCAGCAAACAGGACAGGGTGCGGGAGACCCAGTACTTC.

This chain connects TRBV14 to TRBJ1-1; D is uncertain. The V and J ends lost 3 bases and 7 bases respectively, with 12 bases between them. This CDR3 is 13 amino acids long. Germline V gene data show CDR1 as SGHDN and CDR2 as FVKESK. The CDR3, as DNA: TGTGCCAGCAGCCACAACCAGCGGCTTGAAGCTTTCTTT. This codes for CASSHNQRLEAFF.

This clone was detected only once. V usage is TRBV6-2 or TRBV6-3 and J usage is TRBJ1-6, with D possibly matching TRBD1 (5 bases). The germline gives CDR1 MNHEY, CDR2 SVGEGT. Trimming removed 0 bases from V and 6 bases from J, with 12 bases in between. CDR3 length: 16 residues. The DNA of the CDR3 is TGTGCCAGCAGTTACTCGAAACAGGACGTTAATTCACCCCTCCACTTT. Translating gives CASSYSKQDVNSPLHF.

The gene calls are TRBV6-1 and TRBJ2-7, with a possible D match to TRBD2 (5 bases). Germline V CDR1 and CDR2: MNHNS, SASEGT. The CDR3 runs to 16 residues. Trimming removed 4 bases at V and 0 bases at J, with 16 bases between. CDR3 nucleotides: TGTGCCAGCAGTGCTGGGTGGCGGGCAAGCTCCTACGAGCAGTACTTC. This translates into CASSAGWRASSYEQYF.

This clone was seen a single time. The CDR3 sequence is CASNTILGDRNTEAFF. CDR3 bases: TGTGCCAGCAATACAATCCTGGGGGACAGGAACACTGAAGCTTTCTTT. The genes are TRBV27 and TRBJ1-1; 7 nucleotides agree with TRBD1. The CDR3 spans 16 residues. Germline V CDR1 and CDR2: MNHEY, SMNVEV (reference sequence). Trimming cost V 7 bases and J 1 base; bases outside gene matches: 12.

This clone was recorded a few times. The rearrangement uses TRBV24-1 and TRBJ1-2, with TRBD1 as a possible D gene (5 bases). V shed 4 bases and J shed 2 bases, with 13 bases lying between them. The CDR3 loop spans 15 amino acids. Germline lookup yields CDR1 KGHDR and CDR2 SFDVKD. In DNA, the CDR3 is TGTGCCACCAGTGACCGATCGGGGGGAAACTATGGCTACACCTTC. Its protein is CATSDRSGGNYGYTF.

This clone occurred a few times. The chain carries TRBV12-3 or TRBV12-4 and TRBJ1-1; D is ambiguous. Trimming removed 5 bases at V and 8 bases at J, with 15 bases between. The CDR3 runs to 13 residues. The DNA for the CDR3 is TGTGCCAGCAGTCCACGTCAGTCTCACGAAGCTTTCTTT. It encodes CASSPRQSHEAFF.

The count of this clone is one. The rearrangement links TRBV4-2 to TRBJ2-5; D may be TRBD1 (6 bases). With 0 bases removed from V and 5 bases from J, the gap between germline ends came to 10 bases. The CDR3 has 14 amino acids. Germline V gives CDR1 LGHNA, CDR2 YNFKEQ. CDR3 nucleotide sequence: TGTGCCAGCAGCCAAGATAAGGGGGACGAGACCCAGTACTTC. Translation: CASSQDKGDETQYF.

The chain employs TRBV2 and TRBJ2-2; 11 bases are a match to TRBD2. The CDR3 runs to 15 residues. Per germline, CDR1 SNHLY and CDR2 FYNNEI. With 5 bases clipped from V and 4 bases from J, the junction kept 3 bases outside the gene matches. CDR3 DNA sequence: TGTGCCAGCAGTCCGGGACTAGCGGCCACCGGGGAGCTGTTTTTT. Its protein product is CASSPGLAATGELFF.

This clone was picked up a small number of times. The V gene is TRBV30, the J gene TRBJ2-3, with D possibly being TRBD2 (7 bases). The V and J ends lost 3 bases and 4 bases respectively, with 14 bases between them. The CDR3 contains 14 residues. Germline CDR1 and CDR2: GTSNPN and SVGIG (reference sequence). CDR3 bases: TGTGCCTGGAGAAAACAGGGAGGGGCAGATACGCAGTATTTT. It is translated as CAWRKQGGADTQYF.